Listed below are T cell receptor beta chains from one sample, sequenced in a study of PD-1 blockade in classical Hodgkin lymphoma. The table came from immunoSEQ multiplex PCR; TCRdb's copy has only in-frame clones and leaves some out. The sample contains tens of thousands of clones, nearly 95% of which appear only once. Source material: peripheral blood mononuclear cells (PBMCs). The receptors here all came from a human donor with classical Hodgkin lymphoma. CDR3s include the opening cysteine and the closing phenylalanine or tryptophan. A D gene is named only where the DNA matches it firmly. Only part of the rows carry a size: once, few, many, or a class if the clone is expanded.

v_call	d_call	clone_size	j_call	cdr3_aa	cdr3_nt
TRBV5-1	.	.	TRBJ1-1	CASRAGTTTTSNTEAFF	TGCGCCAGCAGGGCCGGGACAACTACGACCTCGAACACTGAAGCTTTCTTT
TRBV27	.	.	TRBJ2-7	CATKDVGNYEQYF	TGTGCCACCAAAGATGTGGGAAACTACGAGCAGTACTTC
TRBV2	TRBD2	.	TRBJ2-3	CASSELVAGGTDTQYF	TGTGCCAGCAGTGAATTAGTAGCGGGGGGCACAGATACGCAGTATTTT
TRBV30	TRBD1	.	TRBJ2-2	CAWKGTGGTGELFF	TGTGCCTGGAAGGGGACAGGGGGGACCGGGGAGCTGTTTTTT
TRBV5-1	.	.	TRBJ1-3	CASSLLQSTSGNTIYF	TGCGCCAGCAGCTTGCTTCAGAGTACCTCTGGAAACACCATATATTTT
TRBV7-8	.	.	TRBJ1-1	CASSQNHPEAFF	TGTGCCAGCAGCCAGAACCACCCTGAAGCTTTCTTT
TRBV29-1	.	once	TRBJ2-5	CSGEQPSETQYF	TGCAGCGGGGAACAGCCGAGCGAGACCCAGTACTTC
TRBV5-1	TRBD1	.	TRBJ2-7	CASSLGGQSPSYEQYF	TGCGCCAGCAGCTTGGGGGGACAGAGTCCCTCCTACGAGCAGTACTTC
TRBV19	.	.	TRBJ1-1	CASSIDRRQGHQGAFF	TGTGCCAGTAGTATAGATCGACGGCAGGGCCACCAGGGGGCTTTCTTT
TRBV4-3	TRBD1	.	TRBJ2-2	CASSLDIGGPNTGELFF	TGCGCCAGCAGCCTCGACATAGGGGGCCCTAACACCGGGGAGCTGTTTTTT
TRBV7-2	TRBD2	.	TRBJ2-7	CASSPRGLAGGLEQYF	TGTGCCAGCAGCCCCAGGGGACTAGCGGGAGGGCTCGAGCAGTACTTC
TRBV10-3	TRBD1	.	TRBJ1-1	CAINPGQGPNTEAFF	TGTGCCATCAACCCAGGACAGGGGCCGAACACTGAAGCTTTCTTT
TRBV19	TRBD1	.	TRBJ1-1	CASRGQENTEAFF	TGTGCCAGCCGTGGACAGGAGAACACTGAAGCTTTCTTT
TRBV15	.	.	TRBJ2-1	CATSRETGYNEQFF	TGTGCCACCAGCAGAGAAACCGGTTACAATGAGCAGTTCTTC
TRBV10-3	.	.	TRBJ1-3	CAISVTEHGNTIYF	TGTGCCATCAGTGTGACAGAACATGGAAACACCATATATTTT
TRBV11-2	.	few	TRBJ1-2	CASSLEGDKEYGYTF	TGTGCCAGCAGCTTAGAAGGAGACAAAGAATATGGCTACACCTTC
TRBV5-5	.	once	TRBJ1-1	CASSFGGMNTEAFF	TGTGCCAGCAGCTTCGGAGGGATGAACACTGAAGCTTTCTTT
TRBV6-1	.	.	TRBJ1-2	CASNTGYGYTF	TGTGCCAGCAATACAGGGTACGGCTACACCTTC
TRBV27	.	.	TRBJ1-3	CASTSDVLGTIYF	TGTGCCAGCACTTCAGACGTGTTAGGCACCATATATTTT
TRBV18	.	.	TRBJ2-5	CASSPQETQYF	TGTGCCAGCTCACCCCAAGAGACCCAGTACTTC
TRBV2	.	.	TRBJ1-2	CASSARGKDGYTF	TGTGCCAGCAGTGCGCGGGGGAAAGATGGCTACACCTTC
TRBV5-1	.	.	TRBJ1-2	CASSSEQGVNYGYTF	TGCGCCAGCAGCTCCGAACAGGGTGTGAACTATGGCTACACCTTC
TRBV11-2	.	.	TRBJ1-5	CASSLDRDMGSSNQPQHF	TGTGCCAGCAGCTTAGACAGGGATATGGGGTCTAGCAATCAGCCCCAGCATTTT
TRBV6-5	.	.	TRBJ1-1	CASSYYRVISNTEAFF	TGTGCCAGCAGTTACTATCGCGTCATATCTAACACTGAAGCTTTCTTT
TRBV9	.	.	TRBJ1-5	CASSVGQVNQPQHF	TGTGCCAGCAGCGTAGGACAGGTCAATCAGCCCCAGCATTTT
TRBV5-4	.	.	TRBJ2-6	CASSSQRPGANVLTF	TGTGCCAGCAGCTCACAACGTCCTGGGGCCAACGTCCTGACTTTC
TRBV7-2	TRBD2	.	TRBJ2-5	CASSLWAGAPETQYF	TGTGCCAGCAGCTTATGGGCGGGAGCACCAGAGACCCAGTACTTC
TRBV10-3	.	few	TRBJ1-5	CAISEGRGEGQPQHF	TGTGCCATCAGTGAGGGGAGGGGAGAAGGCCAGCCCCAGCATTTT
TRBV7-9	TRBD2	.	TRBJ2-3	CASSNFLAGAQDTQYF	TGTGCCAGCAGTAATTTCTTAGCGGGAGCTCAAGATACGCAGTATTTT
TRBV7-9	TRBD2	.	TRBJ2-7	CASSLGTSAYEQYF	TGTGCCAGCAGCTTAGGGACTAGCGCCTACGAGCAGTACTTC
TRBV28	.	.	TRBJ1-4	CASSTGIEKLFF	TGTGCCAGCAGTACCGGTATTGAAAAACTGTTTTTT
TRBV6-5	.	.	TRBJ2-7	CASSYGGNSYEQYF	TGTGCCAGCAGTTACGGGGGAAACTCCTACGAGCAGTACTTC
TRBV5-1	.	.	TRBJ2-3	CASSLDPPGLGGLGDTQYF	TGCGCCAGCAGCTTGGACCCCCCCGGGCTAGGGGGATTAGGAGATACGCAGTATTTT
TRBV19	TRBD2	.	TRBJ2-7	CASTSMGTSGSYEQYF	TGTGCCAGTACCTCAATGGGGACTAGCGGTTCCTACGAGCAGTACTTC
TRBV25-1	.	.	TRBJ2-2	CAGGNTGELFF	TGTGCCGGGGGAAACACCGGGGAGCTGTTTTTT
TRBV4-3	TRBD2	once	TRBJ2-3	CASSPEGLTSTDTQYF	TGCGCCAGCAGCCCTGAGGGACTAACTAGCACAGATACGCAGTATTTT
TRBV27	.	.	TRBJ2-5	CASSSGGAGALYF	TGTGCCAGCAGTTCTGGAGGGGCGGGGGCCCTGTACTTC
TRBV6-6	TRBD2	.	TRBJ2-1	CASRGGGGYNEQFF	TGTGCCAGCCGGGGGGGCGGAGGCTACAATGAGCAGTTCTTC
TRBV6-1	TRBD1	once	TRBJ1-5	CASRDRDRENQPQHF	TGTGCCAGCAGGGACCGGGACAGGGAGAATCAGCCCCAGCATTTT
TRBV18	TRBD2	.	TRBJ2-5	CASSPGGEETQYF	TGTGCCAGCTCACCAGGGGGGGAAGAGACCCAGTACTTC
TRBV4-3	TRBD2	.	TRBJ2-1	CASSQDRLAGGDEQFF	TGCGCCAGCAGCCAAGATAGACTAGCGGGAGGGGATGAGCAGTTCTTC
TRBV7-9	.	once	TRBJ2-7	CASSPWTEASYEQYF	TGTGCCAGCAGCCCGTGGACAGAGGCCTCCTACGAGCAGTACTTC
TRBV18	.	.	TRBJ2-5	CATLRSAGETQYF	TGTGCCACCCTCCGGTCCGCCGGGGAGACCCAGTACTTC
TRBV2	.	few	TRBJ1-1	CASSDSLMNTEAFF	TGTGCCAGCAGTGACAGTCTCATGAACACTGAAGCTTTCTTT
TRBV28	.	.	TRBJ2-7	CASSFPGTGTYEQYF	TGTGCCAGCAGTTTTCCCGGGACGGGGACCTACGAGCAGTACTTC